These 27 T cell receptor beta chains were all obtained from the same sample, sequenced in a study of identical twins. MiXCR was run by TCRdb on the 5' RACE reads, yielding one entry per CDR3 protein. The data hold more than 350,000 distinct CDR3 sequences, with roughly 9% observed a single time. The material sequenced was naive T cells sorted from blood. The receptors come from a woman aged 45-59 years in good health.

V usage is TRBV5-8 and J usage is TRBJ1-5; TRBD1 is a possible D gene (5 bases). With 2 bases removed from V and 7 bases from J, the gap between germline ends came to 10 bases. The length of the CDR3 is 13 residues. The germline gives CDR1 SGHTS, CDR2 YDEGEE. The CDR3, as DNA: TGTGCCAGCAGCTTAGGGGACGTGCAGCCCCAGCATTTT. This translates into CASSLGDVQPQHF.

This clonotype was counted many times. This chain links TRBV29-1 with TRBJ1-4; D uncertain. The CDR3 spans 12 residues. The germline V and J ends were trimmed by 1 base and 9 bases, with 9 bases remaining between them. CDR1 SQVTM and CDR2 ANQGSEA come from the germline V gene. This chain's CDR3 is CSVEVTSKKLFF. The DNA for the CDR3 is TGCAGCGTTGAAGTCACGTCAAAAAAACTGTTTTTT.

This clonotype has at least ten counts. This chain connects TRBV12-3 or TRBV12-4 to TRBJ2-1; D is ambiguous. V lost 11 bases, J lost 1 base, and 12 bases lay in between. This CDR3 has 13 residues. CDR3 amino acids: CASTAPSYNEQFF. The CDR3 bases are TGTGCCTCCACGGCCCCTTCCTACAATGAGCAGTTCTTC.

This clonotype was picked up a small number of times. The J gene is TRBJ2-7, the V gene TRBV5-1; D perhaps matches TRBD2 (6 bases). V gave up 3 bases and J gave up 3 bases, with 13 bases separating them. In germline, CDR1 is SGHRS, CDR2 YFSETQ. The length of the CDR3 is 14 residues. As DNA, the CDR3 is TGCGCCAGCAGCTGGGGGGACCCAAACTACGAGCAGTACGTC. Translated, it gives CASSWGDPNYEQYV.

V and J are TRBV11-2 and TRBJ1-4; TRBD1 matches 7 bases. The germline V gene encodes CDR1 SGHAT and CDR2 FQNNGV. The CDR3 contains 14 residues. V lost 4 bases to trimming and J lost 8 bases; unmatched junction nucleotides: 7. The CDR3 nucleotides are TGTGCCAGCAGCTCGGCCGGGACAGAGGAAAAACTGTTTTTT. It encodes CASSSAGTEEKLFF.

This clonotype showed up many times. A read error may account for a junction end that differs from germline. V usage is TRBV7-6 and J usage is TRBJ2-1, with D perhaps matching TRBD1 or TRBD2 (5 bases each). Germline V lookup: CDR1 SGHVS, CDR2 FNYEAQ. CDR3 size: 13 residues. Written as DNA, the CDR3 is TGTGCCAGCAGGCAATCCTATGGGGACGGGATAGTATTC. Protein sequence: CASRQSYGDGIVF.

This clonotype was observed at least ten times. This chain joins TRBV28 and TRBJ1-2, with D possibly being TRBD1 (5 bases). This CDR3 is 12 amino acids long. Per the germline V gene, CDR1 is MDHEN and CDR2 is SYDVKM. Trimming took off 2 bases at V and 8 bases at J, with 9 bases between the two ends. The CDR3 coding sequence is TGTGCCAGCAGTTTACCAGGGAAGGGCTACACCTTC. Amino acid sequence: CASSLPGKGYTF.

This chain uses TRBV5-1 with TRBJ1-1, with D possibly TRBD1 on 5 matching bases. The length of the CDR3 is 13 residues. V lost 4 bases and J 4 bases, leaving 11 bases between the germline ends. Looked up from germline, CDR1 is SGHRS and CDR2 is YFSETQ. CDR3 loop: CASSGEGITEAFF. The CDR3 coding sequence is TGCGCCAGCAGCGGGGAGGGGATCACTGAAGCTTTCTTT.

This clonotype was found many times. V and J are TRBV5-1 and TRBJ1-1; D is unclear. The CDR3 consists of 15 residues. Trimming cost V 1 base and J 7 bases, with 17 bases left between them. Per the germline V gene, CDR1 is SGHRS and CDR2 is YFSETQ. Written as DNA, the CDR3 is TGCGCCAGCAGCTTGATACCGGCGACTGAAAATGAAGCTTTCTTT. The encoded protein is CASSLIPATENEAFF.

This clonotype turned up a few times. The chain carries TRBV27 and TRBJ2-2; D remains unclear. Germline CDR1 MNHEY, CDR2 SMNVEV (reference sequence). The CDR3 spans 12 residues. Between the trimmed V and J ends, which lost 5 bases and 8 bases, there was a span of 9 bases. The CDR3 nucleotides read TGTGCCAGCAGTCCCGCGTGGGGGGAGCTGTTTTTT. It is translated as CASSPAWGELFF.

At least ten counts were recorded for this clonotype. The genes are TRBV20-1 and TRBJ2-3, with 9 nucleotides matching TRBD2. The germline CDR1 and CDR2 sequences are DFQATT and SNEGSKA (reference sequence). The CDR3 totals 13 residues. J lost 5 bases, V lost 7 bases, and 7 bases had no gene match. DNA for the CDR3: TGCAGTGTGGAGGGACTAGCCGGAGATACGCAGTATTTT. It specifies CSVEGLAGDTQYF.

The rearrangement links TRBV6-5 to TRBJ2-2, with 11 bases identical to TRBD2. Germline assignment: CDR1 MNHEY and CDR2 SVGAGI. The V segment lost 5 bases and the J segment 3 bases; nucleotides outside the gene matches: 8. This CDR3 is built from 17 residues. The CDR3 DNA reads as TGTGCCAGCAGTGATCTCCTAGCGGGAGGACACACCGGGGAGCTGTTTTTT. The encoded protein is CASSDLLAGGHTGELFF.

This clonotype was counted a few times. The chain links TRBV27 to TRBJ2-6; D uncertain. V gave up 1 base and J gave up 4 bases, with 8 bases separating them. This CDR3 comprises 15 residues. Germline V lookup: CDR1 MNHEY, CDR2 SMNVEV (reference sequence). As DNA, the CDR3 is TGTGCCAGCAGTTTATGGACCCGCGGGGCCAACGTCCTGACTTTC. This codes for CASSLWTRGANVLTF.

This clonotype was found a few times. The chain joins TRBV12-3 or TRBV12-4 to TRBJ1-2; D not resolved. The CDR3 covers 15 residues. The V gene lost 2 bases and the J gene lost 3 bases, with 13 bases spanning the gap. The CDR3 loop is CASSLPAEGYYGYTF. DNA of the CDR3: TGTGCCAGCAGTTTACCGGCGGAAGGGTACTATGGCTACACCTTC.

J is TRBJ2-7 and V is TRBV3-1, with D possibly being TRBD2 (6 bases). The CDR3 is made up of 15 amino acids. The germline CDR1 and CDR2 sequences are LGHDT and YNNKEL (reference sequence). The ends were cut back, 4 bases at V and 7 bases at J, with 20 bases in the middle. CDR3 in DNA: TGTGCCAGCAGCCCAACCATCCCAACAGCGGGTGAGCAGTACTTC. This encodes CASSPTIPTAGEQYF.

This clonotype was seen a few times. The chain joins TRBV29-1 to TRBJ2-7; tentatively, D is TRBD1 or TRBD2 (5 bases each). Trimming took 6 bases from V and 2 from J, leaving 11 bases between them. The CDR3 spans 12 residues. The germline gives CDR1 SQVTM, CDR2 ANQGSEA. The CDR3 DNA sequence: TGCAGCGTGAAACCGGGACCCTACGAGCAGTACTTC. Amino acid sequence: CSVKPGPYEQYF.

The sample holds many counts of this clonotype. The V call is TRBV20-1, the J call TRBJ1-2; D might be TRBD1 (5 bases). Looked up from germline, CDR1 is DFQATT and CDR2 is SNEGSKA (reference sequence). V gave up 6 bases and J gave up 6 bases, with 14 bases separating them. The CDR3 runs to 12 residues. In nucleotides, the CDR3 is TGCAGTGCCTCCGAGGGACCTCATGGCTACACCTTC. Translated: CSASEGPHGYTF.

The genes are TRBV30 and TRBJ2-1; D unresolved. From germline, CDR1 is GTSNPN and CDR2 SVGIG (reference sequence). Trimming removed 3 bases at V and 8 bases at J, with 5 bases between. The CDR3 extends over 10 amino acids. CDR3: CAWRGDEQFF. DNA for the CDR3: TGTGCCTGGAGAGGAGATGAGCAGTTCTTC.

This clonotype was counted only a few times. The rearrangement joins TRBV7-2 to TRBJ2-2; D unclear. This CDR3 contains 15 residues. V was cut by 6 bases and J by 7 bases, with 18 bases left in between. The germline gives CDR1 SGHTA, CDR2 FQGNSA. The CDR3 sequence: CASSRPQFGFGELFF. The CDR3 coding sequence is TGTGCCAGCAGTCGGCCGCAGTTTGGTTTCGGGGAGCTGTTTTTT.

V is TRBV5-1 and J is TRBJ2-1; 12 bases agree with TRBD2. The CDR3 loop spans 17 amino acids. Germline assignment: CDR1 SGHRS and CDR2 YFSETQ. Germline trimming cut 4 bases from V and 3 bases from J; bases unmatched to any gene: 8. Written as DNA, the CDR3 is TGCGCCAGCAGCCCTCTCCGGACTAGCGGGAACTACAATGAGCAGTTCTTC. Protein sequence: CASSPLRTSGNYNEQFF.

A few counts support this clonotype. This chain uses TRBV20-1 with TRBJ1-1; a weak D match, TRBD1 (5 bases). The CDR3 extends over 15 amino acids. V was cut by 6 bases and J by 3 bases, with 20 bases left in between. CDR1 DFQATT and CDR2 SNEGSKA come from the germline V gene (reference sequence). The CDR3 protein is CSAKEEGNAYTEAFF. In DNA, the CDR3 is TGCAGTGCGAAAGAGGAGGGGAACGCTTACACTGAAGCTTTCTTT.

The sample holds many counts of this clonotype. The chain employs TRBV9 and TRBJ1-2, with no clear D. V dropped 4 bases and J dropped 4 bases, with 17 bases sitting between them. CDR1 is SGDLS and CDR2 is YYNGEE in the germline V gene. The CDR3 has 15 amino acids. CDR3: CASSPRPRLGYGYTF. The CDR3 DNA reads TGTGCCAGCAGCCCTAGACCACGTCTGGGCTATGGCTACACCTTC. Full variable domain (outside the CDR3, taken from reference TRBV9 and TRBJ1-2): DSGVTQTPKHLITATGQRVTLRCSPRSGDLSVYWYQQSLDQGLQFLIQYYNGEERAKGNILERFSAQQFPDLHSELNLSSLELGDSALYFCASSPRPRLGYGYTFGSGTRLTVV.

In this sample, this clonotype turned up many times. The chain employs TRBV6-5 and TRBJ2-2; 12 bases agree with TRBD2. The germline V gene encodes CDR1 MNHEY and CDR2 SVGAGI. The ends lost 0 bases at V and 7 bases at J; junction bases unmatched: 6. The CDR3 runs 17 residues. CDR3 nucleotide sequence: TGTGCCAGCAGTTACTCTCTAGCGGGAGGGCCTAACGGGGAGCTGTTTTTT. Protein sequence: CASSYSLAGGPNGELFF.

This clonotype has a handful of counts. The CDR3 spells CASSVRRSSGANVLTF. The CDR3 nucleotides are TGTGCCAGCAGTGTCCGACGGAGCTCTGGGGCCAACGTCCTGACTTTC. V and J are TRBV2 and TRBJ2-6; no definite D call. Per the germline V gene, CDR1 is SNHLY and CDR2 is FYNNEI. V shed 4 bases and J shed 0 bases, with 10 bases lying between them. CDR3 size: 16 residues.

This clonotype has just a few counts. The genes are TRBV5-1 and TRBJ2-1; 10 positions match TRBD1. V shed 4 bases, J shed 2 bases, and the junction held 3 bases outside the gene matches. CDR3 length: 15 residues. Germline values: CDR1 SGHRS, CDR2 YFSETQ. DNA for the CDR3: TGCGCCAGCAGCGGGGGACAGGGGACCTACAATGAGCAGTTCTTC. It encodes CASSGGQGTYNEQFF.

Ten or more counts support this clonotype. This rearrangement joins TRBV20-1 to TRBJ2-1; the D call may be TRBD1 or TRBD2 (5 bases each). V lost 3 bases and J lost 9, with 9 bases in between. The CDR3 consists of 11 residues. Germline V gene sequence: CDR1 DFQATT, CDR2 SNEGSKA (reference sequence). The CDR3 DNA reads TGCAGTGCTAGGGGGGACGGTGAGCAGTTCTTC. Protein sequence: CSARGDGEQFF.

V is TRBV11-1 and J is TRBJ2-7; D remains unclear. V lost 3 bases, J lost 5 bases, and 11 bases lay in between. In germline, CDR1 is SGHAT, CDR2 FQDESV (reference sequence). The length of the CDR3 is 13 residues. The CDR3 here is CASSFEVGHEQYF. CDR3 nucleotide sequence: TGTGCCAGCAGCTTTGAGGTGGGCCACGAGCAGTACTTC.